The clone carrying this T cell receptor beta chain has at least ten counts. Its antigen is unidentified. For the diagnoses, clinical symptoms, serum thyroxine and TRAb, thyroid ultrasound and orbital computed tomography were used. The germline V gene has CDR1 SQVTM and CDR2 ANQGSEA. The CDR3 loop spans 14 amino acids. V lost 0 bases, J lost 8 bases, and 14 bases lay in between. There were TCR beta CDR3 regions amplified from RNA transcripts. The TCR CDR3 was amplified in a first-round RT-PCR using the HTBI primer set. TCRdb reanalysed the multiplex PCR reads using MiXCR and keeps one entry per CDR3 protein. The sample lists fewer than 300,000 distinct CDR3 sequences, 12% to 15% seen once, with roughly 30% in the top ten. The data were taken from a study of T cells in Graves' hyperthyroidism and ophthalmopathy. Looking at the study overall: Blood from the periphery was taken at initial diagnosis, before any treatment. Study-wide results and limits: Blood held most thyroid clonotypes expanded above 0.001 frequency.

The sequence was obtained from a woman between 50 and 59 years old with Graves' hyperthyroidism that later progressed to Graves' ophthalmopathy. The chain is built from TRBV29-1 and TRBJ2-1; tentatively, D is TRBD2 (7 bases). The sequenced material came from blood. The CDR3 loop is CSVEDGGAHDEQFF. CDR3 in DNA: TGCAGCGTTGAAGATGGGGGGGCCCACGATGAGCAGTTCTTC.